One sample yielded the 27 T cell receptor beta chains listed below, sequenced in a study of shared clonotypes between healthy human individuals. Sequencing was performed with immunoSEQ multiplex PCR; in TCRdb, only in-frame clones are kept and a portion is missing. Of around 2,000,000 clones in the sample, 90% to 95% were seen once. Specimen: naive CD4+ T cells sorted from blood. Stated subset: CD45RA+ positively selected. The receptors were sampled from a man in his late teens or twenties in good health.

The rearrangement links TRBV19 to TRBJ2-3, with D maybe TRBD1 (6 bases). V was trimmed by 5 bases and J by 2 bases, leaving 14 bases between them. The CDR3 is made up of 15 amino acids. CDR1 and CDR2 from the germline V gene are LNHDA and SQIVND (reference sequence). CDR3 residues: CASSEGQILTDTQYF. CDR3 DNA: TGTGCCAGTAGTGAAGGACAGATACTCACAGATACGCAGTATTTT.

J is TRBJ2-1 and V is TRBV11-3, with 9 nucleotides matching TRBD1. CDR1 SGHNT and CDR2 YENEEA come from the germline V gene. This CDR3 is 15 amino acids long. J lost 2 bases, V lost 3 bases, and 2 bases had no gene match. In DNA form, the CDR3 reads TGTGCCAGCAGCTTTGGGACAGGGCCCTACAATGAGCAGTTCTTC. Translated, it gives CASSFGTGPYNEQFF.

The CDR3 region is CASSFKREEADTQYF. The CDR3 DNA is TGCGCCAGCAGCTTTAAGCGGGAGGAGGCAGATACGCAGTATTTT. This chain links TRBV5-1 with TRBJ2-3; 9 nucleotides agree with TRBD2. The CDR3 length is 15 residues. CDR1 and CDR2 (germline): SGHRS, YFSETQ. The J segment lost 4 bases and the V segment lost 2 bases, leaving 5 bases of the junction unmatched. The full variable domain, in which reference TRBV5-1 and TRBJ2-3 provide the parts outside the CDR3, is KAGVTQTPRYLIKTRGQQVTLSCSPISGHRSVSWYQQTPGQGLQFLFEYFSETQRNKGNFPGRFSGRQFSNSRSEMNVSTLELGDSALYLCASSFKREEADTQYFGPGTRLTVL.

In DNA, the CDR3 is TGCGCCAGCAGCTTGGTGGGGGGGCGAGGCTATAATTCACCCCTCCACTTT. Translated: CASSLVGGRGYNSPLHF. The gene calls are TRBV5-1 and TRBJ1-6; a weak D match, TRBD1 (6 bases). The CDR3 has 17 amino acids. CDR1 SGHRS and CDR2 YFSETQ come from the germline V gene. Trimming stripped 0 bases from V and 3 bases from J, with 13 bases between.

This chain joins TRBV7-9 and TRBJ2-2; D remains ambiguous. The CDR3 loop spans 14 amino acids. Germline assignment: CDR1 SEHNR and CDR2 FQNEAQ (reference sequence). Trimming pared 1 base from V and 8 bases from J, leaving 11 bases between. The CDR3 nucleotides are TGTGCCAGCAGCTTAGATGGGATCTTAGGGGAGCTGTTTTTT. This codes for CASSLDGILGELFF.

This clone was found once. V and J are TRBV6-6 and TRBJ1-2; D not certain. Germline lookup yields CDR1 MNHNY and CDR2 SVGAGI (reference sequence). There are 14 residues in the CDR3. Trimming removed 6 bases from V and 4 bases from J, with 15 bases in between. The chain's CDR3 is CASRRETDSYGYTF. In nucleotides, the CDR3 is TGTGCCAGCAGGAGAGAAACGGATTCCTATGGCTACACCTTC.

V is TRBV7-3 and J is TRBJ2-3; 9 nucleotides agree with TRBD2. CDR3 length equals 13 residues. Germline-derived CDR1 and CDR2 are SGHTA and FQGTGA. V gave up 4 bases and J gave up 9 bases; unmatched junction bases: 5. The CDR3 nucleotides are TGTGCCAGCAGCTCTCAAGCGGGGGGAACGCAGTATTTT. This encodes CASSSQAGGTQYF.

The V call is TRBV18, the J call TRBJ1-2; perhaps TRBD1 as D (5 bases). Germline V CDR1 and CDR2: KGHSH, LQKENI. V shed 2 bases and J shed 5 bases, with 18 bases lying between them. The CDR3 runs 16 residues. CDR3: CASSPNPPPGSYGYTF. CDR3 nucleotide sequence: TGTGCCAGCTCACCAAACCCCCCTCCAGGGAGTTATGGCTACACCTTC. The complete variable domain, with remaining parts taken from reference TRBV18 and TRBJ1-2, reads NAGVMQNPRHLVRRRGQEARLRCSPMKGHSHVYWYRQLPEEGLKFMVYLQKENIIDESGMPKERFSAEFPKEGPSILRIQQVVRGDSAAYFCASSPNPPPGSYGYTFGSGTRLTVV.

This clone was found once. The J gene is TRBJ2-2, the V gene TRBV7-2, with 7 bases lining up with TRBD1. The trim removed 5 bases at V and 1 base at J, leaving 4 bases unmatched. This CDR3 spans 15 amino acids. Germline V gene lookup returns CDR1 SGHTA and CDR2 FQGNSA. The CDR3 loop reads CASSRTGENTGELFF. As DNA, the CDR3 is TGTGCCAGCAGCCGGACAGGAGAGAACACCGGGGAGCTGTTTTTT.

This chain joins TRBV7-2 and TRBJ2-7, with TRBD1 matching over 7 bases. The V segment lost 1 base and the J segment 3 bases; nucleotides outside the gene matches: 15. CDR3 length: 18 amino acids. Germline CDR1 is SGHTA and CDR2 is FQGNSA. The CDR3 loop is CASSLDGRGLSVNYEQYF. DNA for the CDR3: TGTGCCAGCAGCTTAGACGGTAGGGGGCTTTCCGTAAACTACGAGCAGTACTTC.

Here the CDR3 reads CAWEQGAGRNTIYF. In nucleotides, the CDR3 is TGTGCCTGGGAACAGGGGGCAGGAAGAAACACCATATATTTT. This chain connects TRBV30 to TRBJ1-3; 9 bases are shared with TRBD1. Germline V gene data show CDR1 as GTSNPN and CDR2 as SVGIG (reference sequence). J was trimmed by 5 bases and V by 5 bases; bases with no gene match: 7. This CDR3 is built from 14 residues.

The chain has TRBV7-9 and TRBJ1-1; TRBD1 is a possible D gene (5 bases). The CDR3 contains 15 residues. Trimming cost V 0 bases and J 5 bases, with 13 bases left between them. The V gene's germline CDR1 is SEHNR and CDR2 FQNEAQ (reference sequence). The CDR3 nucleotides read TGTGCCAGCAGCTTAGCGGGGGGTTCGGAGACTGAAGCTTTCTTT. Protein product: CASSLAGGSETEAFF.

The V and J genes are TRBV15 and TRBJ2-7, with 7 bases matching TRBD2. The germline V gene has CDR1 LNHNV and CDR2 YYDKDF (reference sequence). The CDR3 consists of 14 residues. The V segment lost 5 bases and the J segment 2 bases; nucleotides outside the gene matches: 6. The CDR3 bases are TGTGCCACCAGCCCGGGAGGACCGACCTACGAGCAGTACTTC. Translated, it gives CATSPGGPTYEQYF.

The rearrangement links TRBV29-1 to TRBJ2-2; 10 bases fit TRBD2. This CDR3 spans 16 amino acids. J was trimmed by 1 base and V by 4 bases; bases with no gene match: 6. Germline loops: CDR1 SQVTM, CDR2 ANQGSEA. The CDR3 coding sequence is TGCAGCGTTGCCGTCACTAGCGGGGTGAACACCGGGGAGCTGTTTTTT. Its translation is CSVAVTSGVNTGELFF.

The rearrangement links TRBV5-4 to TRBJ2-7, with TRBD2 identical over 10 bases. The length of the CDR3 is 15 residues. V gave up 0 bases and J gave up 7 bases; unmatched junction bases: 7. Per germline, CDR1 SGHNT and CDR2 YYREEE (reference sequence). The CDR3 sequence is CASSLEAGGPGEQYF. CDR3 DNA sequence: TGTGCCAGCAGCTTGGAAGCGGGGGGGCCGGGTGAGCAGTACTTC.

The V and J genes are TRBV14 and TRBJ2-1, with unresolved D. V lost 0 bases, J lost 0 bases, and 9 bases lay in between. The CDR3 is made up of 16 amino acids. Germline CDR1 and CDR2: SGHDN and FVKESK. The CDR3 sequence is CASSQEPFSSYNEQFF. In DNA form, the CDR3 reads TGTGCCAGCAGCCAAGAGCCCTTCAGCTCCTACAATGAGCAGTTCTTC.

The chain is built from TRBV4-3 and TRBJ2-7; the D gene could be TRBD1 or TRBD2 (5 bases each). Germline V gene sequence: CDR1 LGHNA, CDR2 YSLEER. This CDR3 contains 13 residues. Trimming removed 0 bases at V and 2 bases at J, with 5 bases between. The CDR3 is CASSQEGPYEQYF. CDR3 coding DNA: TGCGCCAGCAGCCAAGAGGGACCCTACGAGCAGTACTTC.

This clone came up once. The rearrangement uses TRBV27 and TRBJ2-7, with unresolved D. The CDR3 is made up of 13 amino acids. With 6 bases removed from V and 1 base from J, the gap between germline ends came to 10 bases. The V gene's germline CDR1 is MNHEY and CDR2 SMNVEV (reference sequence). CDR3 DNA: TGTGCCAGCAGCGACCGACCGTCCTACGAGCAGTACTTC. Translation: CASSDRPSYEQYF.

The chain recombines TRBV6-4 with TRBJ1-1; 9 bases line up with TRBD1. This CDR3 comprises 14 residues. With 6 bases clipped from V and 5 bases from J, the junction kept 7 bases outside the gene matches. Looked up from germline, CDR1 is MRHNA and CDR2 is SNTAGT. CDR3 protein: CASRETGGGTEAFF. The CDR3 DNA is TGTGCCAGCAGAGAGACAGGGGGTGGTACTGAAGCTTTCTTT.

The chain combines TRBV7-9 with TRBJ2-7; 8 bases fit TRBD1. This CDR3 contains 15 residues. J was trimmed by 7 bases and V by 4 bases; bases with no gene match: 12. Germline V gene sequence: CDR1 SEHNR, CDR2 FQNEAQ (reference sequence). CDR3 DNA sequence: TGTGCCAGCAGCTCCACCGGGACAGGTCCCAGGGAGCAGTACTTC. Its protein product is CASSSTGTGPREQYF.

V gene TRBV6-1 combines with J gene TRBJ2-6; TRBD1 or TRBD2 may be the D gene (7 bases each). V was shortened by 0 bases and J by 0 bases, with 18 bases between the two germline ends. The V gene's germline CDR1 is MNHNS and CDR2 SASEGT. The CDR3 extends over 20 amino acids. CDR3 protein: CASSEAQGEGPYSGANVLTF. DNA for the CDR3: TGTGCCAGCAGTGAAGCGCAGGGGGAGGGGCCCTACTCTGGGGCCAACGTCCTGACTTTC.

This clone was counted a single time. Other DNA sequences from this sample encode an identical CDR3 as well. The chain joins TRBV19 to TRBJ2-7, with 8 bases aligning to TRBD2. Germline values: CDR1 LNHDA, CDR2 SQIVND (reference sequence). This CDR3 region has 14 residues. V was pared by 3 bases and J by 4 bases, with 5 bases of the junction left unmatched. CDR3 DNA sequence: TGTGCCAGTAGTATTGCTAGCGGGTCATACGAGCAGTACTTC. This translates into CASSIASGSYEQYF.

On this clone: The same CDR3 is also encoded by other DNA sequences in this sample. The V and J genes are TRBV7-2 and TRBJ2-7; possibly TRBD2 for D (5 bases). V was clipped by 2 bases and J by 3 bases, with 11 bases between them. Germline loops: CDR1 SGHTA, CDR2 FQGNSA. The CDR3 runs 14 residues. In DNA, the CDR3 is TGTGCCAGCAGCTTAAGGACTTCTGGCTACGAGCAGTACTTC. Translation: CASSLRTSGYEQYF.

This clone was picked up one time. The gene calls are TRBV7-2 and TRBJ2-3; D not resolved. The V gene's germline CDR1 is SGHTA and CDR2 FQGNSA. V shed 1 base and J shed 4 bases, with 12 bases lying between them. This CDR3 has 15 amino acids. The CDR3 reads CASSLGPLQADTQYF. The CDR3 bases are TGTGCCAGCAGCTTAGGGCCCCTACAAGCAGATACGCAGTATTTT.

The chain couples TRBV30 to TRBJ2-1; 9 positions match TRBD1. There are 12 residues in the CDR3. Trimming at V came to 5 bases and at J to 6 bases, leaving 2 bases not matched to a gene. The germline gives CDR1 GTSNPN, CDR2 SVGIG (reference sequence). The CDR3 is CAWGQGSNEQFF. CDR3 DNA: TGTGCCTGGGGACAGGGGAGCAATGAGCAGTTCTTC.

The gene calls are TRBV19 and TRBJ2-1; D gene uncertain. Germline V gene lookup returns CDR1 LNHDA and CDR2 SQIVND (reference sequence). Trimming took off 10 bases at V and 5 bases at J, with 21 bases between the two ends. The CDR3 spans 15 residues. CDR3 amino acids: CATRSTRLGHNEQFF. CDR3 DNA: TGTGCCACCCGGAGTACTCGTCTAGGGCACAATGAGCAGTTCTTC. The full variable domain, rest sourced from reference TRBV19 and TRBJ2-1, is DGGITQSPKYLFRKEGQNVTLSCEQNLNHDAMYWYRQDPGQGLRLIYYSQIVNDFQKGDIAEGYSVSREKKESFPLTVTSAQKNPTAFYLCATRSTRLGHNEQFFGPGTRLTVL.

The genes are TRBV28 and TRBJ1-3; D may be TRBD1 (5 bases). The V gene lost 5 bases and the J gene lost 2 bases, with 13 bases spanning the gap. The CDR3 loop spans 15 amino acids. Looked up from germline, CDR1 is MDHEN and CDR2 is SYDVKM. CDR3 protein: CASSPPTGTGNTIYF. Here the CDR3 DNA reads TGTGCCAGCAGTCCACCAACAGGAACTGGAAACACCATATATTTT.